Given below is one T cell receptor beta chain in context. Its antigen specificity is not known. The cohort comprised more than 550 healthy bone marrow donors. Cohort members were all nominally healthy when sampled, although unrecorded immune exposures were likely present. The donor tested CMV seropositive and was one of the 289 seropositive cohort members. Every donor gave a peripheral blood sample, and the peripheral blood mononuclear cells from that sample were used for TCR beta sequencing. Genomic DNA extraction from the blood cell samples was performed with the Qiagen DNeasy Blood Extraction Kit. CDR1 and CDR2 are read off the germline V gene (reference sequence) as LNHDA and SQIVND. Counted from cysteine to phenylalanine, this CDR3 has 14 amino acids. Of the read, only the CDR3 DNA is kept; its 42 bases are in frame from base 1. The sample comes from a study of cytomegalovirus exposure and HLA in healthy donors (dated by TCRdb to between 2016 and 2019). About the full investigation: In an earlier analysis of fewer than 750 of the donors, 250 to 350 Gb of sequence data and some 120 million unique TCR beta sequences from about 190 million T cells were reported. The aim of the study was to test whether cataloging public T cell receptors could identify signatures of past pathogen exposure. Rather than drawing on any new phenotypic data, the later analysis identified candidate immune exposures from TCR beta sequences and the way those sequences occurred across donors. Roughly 300 gigabases of sequencing data and around 90 million unique TCR sequences made up an early release that covered several hundred HLA-typed donors. Of the 398 genotyped donors, approximately 82% fell in the genetic ancestry cluster associated with self-reported Caucasian donors. All discovery cohort repertoires had been generated using a single sequencing platform. Genome-wide SNP genotypes for about three fifths of the 666 donors were used in a later genetic analysis, which treated that subset as a discovery cohort. A separate validation cohort of about 110 different subjects was used in addition to the roughly 720-subject first cohort. Donor age, sex, ethnicity and CMV serostatus were collected together with the repertoire data. High-throughput TCR immunosequencing, statistical association of individual TCRs with disease status, and machine learning were combined to predict cytomegalovirus infection status. Both class I and class II loci were covered by HLA typing, at four-digit resolution. Roughly five DR-DQ haplotypes were handled as single units for association and clustering, since linkage in the cohort was strong. Among some 410 genotyped donors of the cohort, an average of around 220,000 unique TCR beta nucleotide sequences was sequenced per donor, of which roughly 17% were non-productive. Using immunosequencing, the study profiled T cell repertoires from 666 subjects and related those repertoires to cytomegalovirus serostatus. To decide whether each TCR beta V gene segment behaved as functional or pseudogenic, an earlier analysis of approximately 600 of the donors relied on high-throughput TCR beta sequencing. Typing coverage varied by locus: about 620-640 donors for A, B, C, DRB1 and DQB1; some 520 for DQA1; 600 to 610 for DPA1; more than 450 for DPB1. A later analysis re-examined previously published TCR beta repertoires from 600 to 700 donors and added high-resolution HLA genotyping to investigate patterns of TCR occurrence.

Library preparation employed the immunoSEQ multiplex PCR assay. For the multiplex PCR, a mixture combining 60 forward primers for TCR Vbeta segments and 13 reverse primers for TCR Jbeta segments was used. Amplification of the CDR3 region of rearranged TCR beta genes was performed with a multiplex PCR assay on genomic DNA. Amplified TCR beta libraries were sequenced as 87-base-pair reads on the Illumina HiSeq System. Per the original workflow: A later analysis counted 65 million to 90 million unique TCR beta chains across the roughly 700 repertoires, and roughly 9.9 million of these chains were shared by at least two donors. To remove PCR and sequencing errors, raw reads were error-corrected and collapsed into unique sequences using a nearest-neighbor algorithm that merged closely related sequences. V, D and J gene segments were assigned by aligning CDR3 sequences to IMGT reference sequences. For a sequence to be retained, a match of at least six nucleotides was required to both a V gene segment and a J gene segment. Rearrangements were classified as productive when the CDR3 lacked stop codons and remained in frame with V and J, and all other rearrangements were classified as non-productive. CDR3 was defined according to IMGT convention as the region running from the second conserved V-encoded cysteine to the conserved J-encoded phenylalanine. The earlier analysis of 500 to 650 of the donors excluded any sequence lacking an unambiguous match to a single V gene segment. In an earlier analysis of about 590 of the donors, a V segment was called functional when productive rearrangements were above 56.7%, and segregating when the standard deviation between donors exceeded 5%. A statistical classification framework was built to diagnose cytomegalovirus status from the catalog of TCR beta chain sequences. V and J gene assignment, in a later analysis, came from comparing TCR nucleotide sequences with IMGT/GENE-DB human TR gene sequences. Using the TCRdist pipeline, a later analysis assigned CDR3 sequences along with most-parsimonious VDJ recombination scenarios. A later analysis defined each TCR beta chain by its CDR3 amino acid sequence plus V-gene family, and excluded reads lacking a unique V-gene family. In a later analysis, fewer than 650 highly shared, low-generation-probability nucleotide sequences were removed to address suspected cross-contamination and a sequencing artifact. A later analysis calculated a clonal expansion index for each public chain from normalized within-repertoire ranks of inferred template counts. Generation probabilities in a later analysis came from a VDJ recombination model fitted to out-of-frame rearrangements, and those results were checked against IGoR. In a later analysis, TCR-TCR, TCR-HLA and TCR-CMV co-occurrence was scored with hypergeometric tests, and a repertoire-size bias correction was applied to TCR pairs. A later analysis estimated false discovery rates by permuting HLA or CMV assignments 20 times. In a later analysis, co-occurring TCRs were grouped using DBSCAN, and TCRdist sequence similarity was added for clustering within HLA-allele-positive subsets. Repertoires with fewer than 30,000 or more than 120,000 public chains were left out of co-occurrence clustering, as were five repertoires with anomalous nucleotide sharing. This is the immuneACCESS table as TCRdb keeps it, with only in-frame sequences that have V and J called. A part of the clones is gone; compared with another copy, unresolved V genes explain less than half, and the rest is unexplained. That table furnishes V, J and clone size, whereas the DNA furnished D and trimming. This sample's table carries approximately 76,000 clones. The ten largest clones capture 3.5% to 4% of the sample.

Study-wide findings and limitations: This cohort had only TCR beta chains sequenced, and the lack of alpha or paired-chain data limited which features could be detected. In a later analysis, the rate of TCR association differed among HLA loci, with DRB1 alleles having the most associated TCRs and HLA-C alleles having the fewest. A further reported finding was that TCR beta sequences accurately predicted the HLA-A and HLA-B alleles for most subjects in the first cohort. The sequencing pipeline was judged likely to have produced a cluster of highly shared sequence variants as a technical artifact. Roughly uniform sequencing depth across donors was assumed in presence/absence analyses, although this assumption may not hold. The only immune exposure information available for the cohort was CMV serostatus. A later analysis found that most CMV-associated TCR beta chains appeared HLA-restricted, with HLA associations seemingly driven largely by CMV exposure. Because counts were too low, some 17 rarely observed V segments, including chromosome 9 orphons, were excluded from the earlier analysis of several hundred of the donors. Across donors, most TCR sequences were observed very rarely, whereas some public TCRs were present in many individuals. The classifier was reported to diagnose cytomegalovirus status with high specificity and sensitivity in both the original cohort and the validation cohort. A later analysis found that HLA-associated TCR beta chains were more clonally expanded and had lower generation probabilities than equally common non-associated chains. When HLA alleles, especially DR and DQ, strongly co-occurred, TCR associations were difficult to assign to individual alleles. In an earlier analysis of some 540 of the donors, most TCR beta V segments appeared in productive rearrangements about 87% or about 30% of the time, broadly matching IMGT annotations. It was suggested by the authors that the approach could potentially be generalized to other disease states and immunological phenotypes. Specific HLA alleles were associated with over 15,000 TCR beta sequences at a false discovery rate of 0.05 in a later analysis. A later genetic analysis reported fewer N-insertions in productive TCRs among donors in an Asian-associated ancestry cluster than the roughly 620-donor mean. In the study, 150 to 200 TCR beta chains were listed as associated with cytomegalovirus. Because HLA typing was missing for some donors at each locus, association tests included only the typed subset. V-gene and J-gene trimming of TCR beta chains was associated with a missense DCLRE1C variant in a later genetic analysis, and the association was replicated in an independent cohort. Some IMGT-functional V segments, including TRBV6-2 and TRBV6-3, could not be told apart with the 87-base-pair reads, so those segments were excluded. In vitro tests confirmed that a few of the cytomegalovirus-associated TCR beta chains recognize cytomegalovirus antigens. Several of the top co-occurrence clusters appeared to be linked to parvovirus B19, influenza, CMV and Epstein-Barr virus, according to a later analysis. Linkage disequilibrium might explain the correlated functional status among segregating V segments, but an unknown experimental factor could not be excluded.

This TCR was sampled from a man younger than 35 in good health and CMV-seropositive. The source material was PBMCs. Recombination connected TRBV19 to TRBJ2-5; the junction holds 7 bases that match TRBD1. TRBJ2-7 matches the DNA end more closely, so the J call is doubtful. DNA sequence: TGTGCCAGTAGTATCAGGACAGGATCCTACGAGCAGTACTTC. The encoded protein is CASSIRTGSYEQYF.